This record concerns one T cell receptor beta chain sequence. Its target is not known. These data are taken from a study of cytomegalovirus exposure and HLA in healthy donors. Study observations and caveats: Within the approximately 120 validation repertoires, first-cohort TCR clusters tended to co-occur, according to a later analysis. The study listed 150 to 200 cytomegalovirus-associated TCR beta chains.

There are 14 residues in the CDR3. Trimming removed 6 bases at V and 4 bases at J, with 15 bases between. CDR1 is MNHEY, CDR2 SMNVEV, per germline (reference sequence). Generated by immunoSEQ multiplex PCR, the TCRdb table keeps only in-frame clones and is missing some. The sample holds 35,000 to 50,000 clones, more than 85% seen once. The donors were members of the validation cohort, which comprised under 150 subjects and was separate from the first cohort of 666 subjects. What was sequenced was PBMCs. This TCR came from a woman between 18 and 29 years old in good health and CMV-seronegative. V usage is TRBV27 and J usage is TRBJ1-2; D possibly corresponds to TRBD1 (6 bases). The DNA for the CDR3 is TGTGCCAGCAGCCCAGCGGGGGCTGGCTATGGCTACACCTTC. Translated: CASSPAGAGYGYTF.